The rows below give T cell receptor beta chains drawn from one sample of a study of cytomegalovirus exposure and HLA in healthy donors. Assay: immunoSEQ multiplex PCR; the TCRdb copy retains only in-frame clones and omits some. The table shows over 90,000 clones, with roughly 77% occurring only once. Sequenced input: PBMCs. These receptors came from a woman younger than 30 in good health and CMV-seropositive. The CDR3 runs from the conserved cysteine through the conserved F or W. A D gene is named only where the DNA matches it firmly. Clone sizes are given selectively: once, few, many, or a class where the clone is expanded.

v_gene,abundance,j_gene,d_gene,len,CDR3nt,CDR3aa
TRBV19,few,TRBJ2-1,TRBD2,15,TGTGCCAGTAGATTGGGACTAGCGTTATACAATGAGCAGTTCTTC,CASRLGLALYNEQFF
TRBV5-6,.,TRBJ2-1,.,15,TGTGCCAGCAGCTTGTTGGGGGCGGGTTACAATGAGCAGTTCTTC,CASSLLGAGYNEQFF
TRBV5-1,.,TRBJ2-2,TRBD1,15,TGCGCCAGCAGCTCGACAGGGGCGGGGACCGGGGAGCTGTTTTTT,CASSSTGAGTGELFF
TRBV28,.,TRBJ2-1,.,13,TGTGCCAGCAGTTTACGGTCGGGCAATGAGCAGTTCTTC,CASSLRSGNEQFF
TRBV4-1,.,TRBJ2-2,TRBD2,21,TGCGCCAGCAGCCAATTGCCCGGGACTAGCGGGGGGCCGGGGGACACCGGGGAGCTGTTTTTT,CASSQLPGTSGGPGDTGELFF
TRBV5-4,.,TRBJ2-5,TRBD1,15,TGTGCCAGCAGCATAAAGGACAGGGGCCAAGAGACCCAGTACTTC,CASSIKDRGQETQYF
TRBV27,.,TRBJ1-1,TRBD1,15,TGTGCCAGCAGTATACAGGGGGGGATGAACACTGAAGCTTTCTTT,CASSIQGGMNTEAFF
TRBV11-2,.,TRBJ2-7,.,15,TGTGCCAGCAGCTTGGTTGGAGGGGGCACCTACGAGCAGTACTTC,CASSLVGGGTYEQYF
TRBV25-1,.,TRBJ2-1,TRBD1,15,TGTGCCAGCAGTGAATCCTACAGGGGGTACAATGAGCAGTTCTTC,CASSESYRGYNEQFF
TRBV10-2,once,TRBJ2-2,.,15,TGCGCCAGCAGAGTTTTGGACAGGAACACCGGGGAGCTGTTTTTT,CASRVLDRNTGELFF
TRBV18,.,TRBJ2-7,.,13,TGTGCCAGCTCACCACCGGATCAGACAGAGCAGTACTTC,CASSPPDQTEQYF
TRBV6-5,few,TRBJ2-7,TRBD1,14,TGTGCCAGCAGTAGGGGGACAGAGCGCTACGAGCAGTACTTC,CASSRGTERYEQYF
TRBV5-4,.,TRBJ2-7,.,15,TGTGCCAGCAGCTTGGGCGGCAGGGTTGCTGGCGAGCAGTACTTC,CASSLGGRVAGEQYF
TRBV4-1,once,TRBJ1-5,.,14,TGCGCCAGCAGCCAAGACCGGGAGGATCAGCCCCAGCATTTT,CASSQDREDQPQHF
TRBV5-8,.,TRBJ2-1,TRBD2,16,TGTGCCAGCAGCACGATCGGGACTAGACCATACAATGAGCAGTTCTTC,CASSTIGTRPYNEQFF
TRBV18,.,TRBJ1-2,TRBD1,15,TGTGCCAGCTCACCTTCCGGGACAGGGGCAGGAGGCTACACCTTC,CASSPSGTGAGGYTF
TRBV9,few,TRBJ2-7,.,13,TGTGCCAGCAGCGTATCCGGGAGAGGCGAGCAGTACTTC,CASSVSGRGEQYF
TRBV5-1,.,TRBJ2-7,.,15,TGCGCCAGCAGCTCCACATTGGACAGTCCCTACGAGCAGTACTTC,CASSSTLDSPYEQYF
TRBV19,.,TRBJ1-1,.,13,TGTGCCAGTAGGAACTCTCCTAGCGGCGGGGCTTTCTTT,CASRNSPSGGAFF
TRBV7-2,many,TRBJ1-4,.,16,TGTGCCAGCAGCTTAGGCCTGGGGACAAAGAATGAAAAACTGTTTTTT,CASSLGLGTKNEKLFF
TRBV27,.,TRBJ2-7,TRBD2,16,TGTGCCAGCAGCCCCAGTTGGGGGGGAGTATCCTACGAGCAGTACTTC,CASSPSWGGVSYEQYF
TRBV30,.,TRBJ2-1,TRBD2,14,TGTGCCTGGAGTCCCCGCGGGAGGTACAATGAGCAGTTCTTC,CAWSPRGRYNEQFF
TRBV19,.,TRBJ2-7,.,15,TGTGCCAGTAGCGAGACATCGGCCCGCGCCTACGAGCAGTACTTC,CASSETSARAYEQYF
TRBV11-1,.,TRBJ2-7,.,14,TGTGCCAGCAGCCCGAATTACAGGGTGGGCGAGCAGTACTTC,CASSPNYRVGEQYF
TRBV7-9,.,TRBJ2-7,TRBD1,15,TGTGCCAGCAGCCCGCCGGGGACAGGGGAGTACGAGCAGTACTTC,CASSPPGTGEYEQYF
TRBV6-1,few,TRBJ1-2,.,13,TGTGCCAGCAGTGAGGAGGGTAACTATGGCTACACCTTC,CASSEEGNYGYTF
TRBV10-3,.,TRBJ2-1,TRBD2,15,TGTGCCATCAGTCTGTCCAGCGGGATGTACAATGAGCAGTTCTTC,CAISLSSGMYNEQFF
TRBV27,.,TRBJ2-1,.,13,TGTGCCAGCAGTTGGACGCTAGCAAATGAGCAGTTCTTC,CASSWTLANEQFF
TRBV2,few,TRBJ2-1,.,16,TGTGCCAGCAGCCAACAGGGAGGGAGCTCCTACAATGAGCAGTTCTTC,CASSQQGGSSYNEQFF
TRBV11-3,.,TRBJ2-3,TRBD2,13,TGTGCCAGCAGCTTAGAATCGGGGGGGACGCAGTATTTT,CASSLESGGTQYF
TRBV6-1,few,TRBJ1-4,.,15,TGTGCCAGCAGTCCTGGTCCGGCAACTAATGAAAAACTGTTTTTT,CASSPGPATNEKLFF
TRBV9,.,TRBJ2-1,TRBD2,15,TGTGCCAGCAGCATCGGACTAGCGGGAGATGATGAGCAGTTCTTC,CASSIGLAGDDEQFF
TRBV10-3,.,TRBJ2-7,.,11,TGTGCCACTCAGACAGACTACGAGCAGTACTTC,CATQTDYEQYF
TRBV19,few,TRBJ1-5,TRBD1,17,TGTGCCAGTAGTATCGGGGGACAGGGAACCAACGTTTGGCCCCAGCATTTT,CASSIGGQGTNVWPQHF
TRBV5-4,few,TRBJ2-1,TRBD2,15,TGTGCCAGCAGCTTGCTTAGCGGGAACTACAATGAGCAGTTCTTC,CASSLLSGNYNEQFF
TRBV15,few,TRBJ2-3,TRBD2,17,TGTGCCACCAGCAGAGATCGAGGGACTAGCGCGGCAGATACGCAGTATTTT,CATSRDRGTSAADTQYF
TRBV5-1,.,TRBJ1-3,TRBD1,16,TGCGCCAGCAGCCTAACAGGGGACCCTCCTGGAAACACCATATATTTT,CASSLTGDPPGNTIYF
TRBV25-1,.,TRBJ2-3,TRBD1,15,TGTGCCAGCAGTGGGCTACAGGGGGCCACAGATACGCAGTATTTT,CASSGLQGATDTQYF
TRBV6-5,.,TRBJ1-2,.,14,TGTGCCAGCAGTTACTCTCCAGGGAGGGATGGCTACACCTTC,CASSYSPGRDGYTF
TRBV5-3,.,TRBJ2-2,TRBD2,17,TGTGCCAGAAGCTTTGGACTAGCGGGAGGAAACACCGGGGAGCTGTTTTTT,CARSFGLAGGNTGELFF
TRBV5-6,.,TRBJ2-2,.,13,TGTGCCAGCAGTCATACATCCGATGGGGAGCTGTTTTTT,CASSHTSDGELFF
TRBV11-2,.,TRBJ1-5,TRBD1,17,TGTGCCAGCAGCCTGATGACCGGGACAGGACTTAATCAGCCCCAGCATTTT,CASSLMTGTGLNQPQHF
TRBV11-1,.,TRBJ1-6,.,13,TGTGCCAGCAGCTCCCTGGGGAGTTCACCCCTCCACTTT,CASSSLGSSPLHF
TRBV2,.,TRBJ1-2,.,14,TGTGCCAGCAACCGCGACAGAAATAACTATGGCTACACCTTC,CASNRDRNNYGYTF
TRBV27,.,TRBJ2-7,TRBD1,14,TGTGCCAGCAGTTTCATACAGGGGGCCTACGAGCAGTACTTC,CASSFIQGAYEQYF
TRBV5-1,.,TRBJ1-4,.,14,TGCGCCAGCAGCTTGGGGGCGGGTAATGAAAAACTGTTTTTT,CASSLGAGNEKLFF
TRBV6-6,.,TRBJ1-2,.,13,TGTGCCAGCAGTCCCCGAGACAGATATGGCTACACCTTC,CASSPRDRYGYTF
TRBV6-5,.,TRBJ2-3,TRBD2,15,TGTGCCAGCACCCGGGGGCTAGCGGGAGGAGATACGCAGTATTTT,CASTRGLAGGDTQYF
TRBV28,.,TRBJ2-2,.,14,TGTGCCAGCAGACAGACAGGTGCGGCCGGGGAGCTGTTTTTT,CASRQTGAAGELFF
TRBV27,once,TRBJ1-5,TRBD1,15,TGTGCCAGCAGTTTGGGGACAGTTAGCAATCAGCCCCAGCATTTT,CASSLGTVSNQPQHF
TRBV29-1,.,TRBJ2-7,TRBD1,15,TGCAGCGCCCTGCGGCCGGGACAGGTATCCTACGAGCAGTACTTC,CSALRPGQVSYEQYF